This T cell receptor beta chain stems from a study of cytomegalovirus exposure and HLA in healthy donors. Study-level findings and limits: V- and J-gene trimming of TCR beta was linked (in a later analysis) to a missense DCLRE1C variant. Most subjects' HLA-A and HLA-B alleles were reportedly predicted from TCR beta sequences. Later analysis revealed greater clonal expansion in HLA-associated TCR beta chains than in equally common others. Common viral pathogens seemed to be connected with several of the most significant clusters, according to a later analysis.

Trimming stripped 7 bases from V and 0 bases from J, with 10 bases between. Germline V lookup: CDR1 LNHNV, CDR2 YYDKDF (reference sequence). This CDR3 has 14 amino acids. PCR employed 60 Vbeta and 13 Jbeta primers. Sequencing was performed with immunoSEQ multiplex PCR; in TCRdb, only in-frame clones are kept and a portion is missing. This sample's table has more than 45,000 clones. Regarding this clone: Antigen specificity is unknown.

This receptor was taken from a male donor in good health and CMV-seronegative. This rearrangement joins TRBV15 to TRBJ1-3; D not certain. The sequenced sample was PBMCs. CDR3 nucleotides: TGTGCCACCACTAAGCGGAGCTCTGGAAACACCATATATTTT. Translation gives CATTKRSSGNTIYF.